This T cell receptor beta chain was captured in a study of T cells in Graves' hyperthyroidism and ophthalmopathy. Notes on the study in general: Blood shared most expanded thyroid clonotypes above 0.001. By a 13 V-J model, ophthalmopathy was set apart from stable hyperthyroidism.

This clonotype appeared many times. What it recognizes is unknown. Ophthalmopathy cases scored 3 or more on the Clinical Activity Score and 4 or more on NOSPECS grade, with duration below 3 months. J gave up 5 bases and V 3 bases, and 5 bases lay outside the gene matches. The CDR3 covers 14 residues. Amplification targeted TCR beta CDR3 regions from RNA transcripts. The study used the HTBI primer set for a first-round RT-PCR of the TCR CDR3. TCRdb used MiXCR to reprocess the multiplex PCR reads, holding one entry per CDR3 protein. The data show a few hundred thousand distinct CDR3 sequences, with roughly 16% seen just once and roughly 3.4% held by the top ten.

The receptor comes from a middle-aged woman with Graves' ophthalmopathy. The specimen was blood. V and J are TRBV12-3 or TRBV12-4 and TRBJ2-3; the match to TRBD1 covers 7 bases. The CDR3 spells CASSLGQGEDTQYF. The CDR3, as DNA: TGTGCCAGCAGTTTGGGGCAGGGGGAAGATACGCAGTATTTT.